Below, 7 T cell receptor beta chains from the same sample are listed, as sequenced in a study of technical replicates of blood from several donors. TCRdb's copy holds only in-frame clones and misses some; the assay was immunoSEQ multiplex PCR. The table has 79,000 or so clones, around nine tenths seen once. The sample taken for sequencing was T cells isolated from PBMCs. The receptors stem from a human donor in good health.

The chain couples TRBV6-5 to TRBJ2-1; weak D call: TRBD2 (5 bases). This CDR3 has 13 amino acids. Per the germline V gene, CDR1 is MNHEY and CDR2 is SVGAGI. Deletions cut 0 bases from V and 5 bases from J, with 5 bases between. The CDR3, as DNA: TGTGCCAGCAGTTACTCGAGGGACAATGAGCAGTTCTTC. Translated, it gives CASSYSRDNEQFF.

The chain couples TRBV6-6 to TRBJ2-3, with 10 bases matching TRBD2. The CDR3 is 16 amino acids. Germline CDR1 and CDR2: MNHNY and SVGAGI (reference sequence). With 1 base clipped from V and 2 bases from J, the junction kept 3 bases outside the gene matches. The CDR3 DNA sequence: TGTGCCAGCAGTTACTGGAGCGGGAGGGACACAGATACGCAGTATTTT. It encodes CASSYWSGRDTDTQYF.

In its sample, this clone was seen a few times. CDR3 loop: CASSSPGTSGSPSYEQYF. The CDR3 region has the DNA TGTGCCAGCAGCTCCCCAGGGACTAGCGGGAGTCCCTCCTACGAGCAGTACTTC. The chain employs TRBV11-2 and TRBJ2-7, with TRBD2 identical over 14 bases. V lost 4 bases to trimming and J lost 0 bases; unmatched junction nucleotides: 8. CDR1 is SGHAT, CDR2 FQNNGV, per germline. This CDR3 has 18 residues.

V and J are TRBV6-5 and TRBJ1-2, with D perhaps TRBD1 (6 bases). V lost 5 bases and J lost 5, with 15 bases in between. The CDR3 runs 14 residues. The germline V gene has CDR1 MNHEY and CDR2 SVGAGI. The CDR3 loop is CASSRDQGFYGYTF. The CDR3, as DNA: TGTGCCAGCAGTCGTGACCAGGGGTTTTATGGCTACACCTTC.

DNA of the CDR3: TGTGCCAGCAGACCCGGGACAGGGGGCTACGAGCAGTACTTC. Translation gives CASRPGTGGYEQYF. The genes are TRBV5-5 and TRBJ2-7; 11 nucleotides align to TRBD1. Germline V CDR1 and CDR2: SGHKS, YYEKEE (reference sequence). Trimming removed 5 bases from V and 3 bases from J; junction bases left unmatched: 4. The CDR3 has 14 amino acids.

The rearrangement uses TRBV6-5 and TRBJ2-2; D is unclear. Germline loops: CDR1 MNHEY, CDR2 SVGAGI. The CDR3 covers 12 residues. The V end was cut by 6 bases, the J end by 3 bases, with 5 bases between. CDR3 amino acids: CASRAHTGELFF. Here the CDR3 DNA reads TGTGCCAGCAGGGCTCACACCGGGGAGCTGTTTTTT.

The V gene is TRBV28, the J gene TRBJ1-2; tentative D call: TRBD1 (6 bases). V gave up 4 bases and J gave up 4 bases, with 10 bases separating them. CDR3 length: 13 amino acids. Per germline, CDR1 MDHEN and CDR2 SYDVKM. CDR3 nucleotides: TGTGCCAGCAGTTGGACAGCGATCTATGGCTACACCTTC. Residues: CASSWTAIYGYTF.